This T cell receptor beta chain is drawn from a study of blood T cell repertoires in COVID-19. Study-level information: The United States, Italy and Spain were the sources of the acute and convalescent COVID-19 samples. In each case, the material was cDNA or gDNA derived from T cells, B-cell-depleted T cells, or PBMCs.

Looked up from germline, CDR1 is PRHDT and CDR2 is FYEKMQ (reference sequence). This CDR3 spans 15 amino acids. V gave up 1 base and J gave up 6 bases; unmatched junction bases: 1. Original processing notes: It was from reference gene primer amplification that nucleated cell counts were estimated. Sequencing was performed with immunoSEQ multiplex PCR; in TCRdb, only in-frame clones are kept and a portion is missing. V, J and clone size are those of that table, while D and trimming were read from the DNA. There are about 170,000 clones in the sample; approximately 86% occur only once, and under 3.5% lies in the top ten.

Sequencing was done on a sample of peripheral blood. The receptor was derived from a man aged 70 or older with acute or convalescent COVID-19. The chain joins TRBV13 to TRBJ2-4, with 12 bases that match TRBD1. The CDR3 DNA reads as TGTGCCAGCAGCTTAGCGGGACAGGGGGCAAACATTCAGTACTTC. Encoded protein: CASSLAGQGANIQYF.